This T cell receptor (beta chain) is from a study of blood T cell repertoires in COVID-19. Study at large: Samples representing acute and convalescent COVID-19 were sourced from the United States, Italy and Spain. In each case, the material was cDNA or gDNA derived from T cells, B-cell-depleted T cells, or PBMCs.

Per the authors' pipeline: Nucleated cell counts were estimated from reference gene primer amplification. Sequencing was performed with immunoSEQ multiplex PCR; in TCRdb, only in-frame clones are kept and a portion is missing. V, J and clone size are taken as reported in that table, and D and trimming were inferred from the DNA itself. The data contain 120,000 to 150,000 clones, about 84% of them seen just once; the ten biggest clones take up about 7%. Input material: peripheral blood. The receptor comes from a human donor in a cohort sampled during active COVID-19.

CDR3 sequence (DNA): TGTGCCAGACAGGGGGCGGTTGGCTACACCTTC. Translating it yields CARQGAVGYTF. V is TRBV7-9 and J is TRBJ1-2, with 9 bases that match TRBD1. The CDR3 consists of 11 residues. In germline, CDR1 is SEHNR, CDR2 FQNEAQ (reference sequence). With V trimmed by 9 bases and J by 7 bases, 3 bases remained unmatched.